Detailed here is one T cell receptor beta chain. The antigen is not known. This sample was included in a study of OX40 agonist ivuxolimab in advanced cancers. Overall study: The dose-escalation cohort was over 65% male, with a mean age of around 54 years, ranging roughly 23 to 79. Partial responses were achieved by three patients: one hepatocellular carcinoma, two cutaneous melanoma. Whole-study results and caveats: CD4+ and CD8+ T cells in blood underwent clonal expansion by week 6 at 0.1 to 3.0 mg/kg.

This CDR3 has 14 residues. The germline gives CDR1 SQVTM, CDR2 ANQGSEA. Clones were read by immunoSEQ multiplex PCR, and TCRdb kept only the in-frame ones, dropping some. Here the sample spans tens of thousands of clones, roughly 92% being singletons. Drawing of blood for sampling happened at baseline, at cycle 4 day 1, and at cycle 7 day 1. The rearrangement joins TRBV29-1 to TRBJ2-1; TRBD1 is a possible D gene (6 bases). Sequenced material: CD4+ or CD8+ T cells sorted from blood, taken in a trial of the OX40 agonist ivuxolimab. The source of this sequence is an adult with an advanced solid tumor such as melanoma, head and neck, liver or kidney cancer. CDR3 in DNA: TGCAGTGCATGGACAGTTAGCTCCTACAATGAGCAGTTCTTC. This sequence encodes CSAWTVSSYNEQFF.